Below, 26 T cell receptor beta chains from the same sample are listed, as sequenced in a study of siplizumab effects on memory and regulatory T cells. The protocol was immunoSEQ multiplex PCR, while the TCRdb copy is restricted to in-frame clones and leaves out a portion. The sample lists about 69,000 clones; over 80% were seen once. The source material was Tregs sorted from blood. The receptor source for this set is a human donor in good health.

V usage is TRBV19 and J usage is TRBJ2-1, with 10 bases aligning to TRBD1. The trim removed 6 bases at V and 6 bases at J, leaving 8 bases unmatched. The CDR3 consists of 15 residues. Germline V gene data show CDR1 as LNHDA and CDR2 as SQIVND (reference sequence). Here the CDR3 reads CASSPLGQGGNEQFF. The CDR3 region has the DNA TGTGCCAGTAGCCCCCTCGGACAGGGGGGCAATGAGCAGTTCTTC. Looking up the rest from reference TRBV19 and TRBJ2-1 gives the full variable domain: DGGITQSPKYLFRKEGQNVTLSCEQNLNHDAMYWYRQDPGQGLRLIYYSQIVNDFQKGDIAEGYSVSREKKESFPLTVTSAQKNPTAFYLCASSPLGQGGNEQFFGPGTRLTVL.

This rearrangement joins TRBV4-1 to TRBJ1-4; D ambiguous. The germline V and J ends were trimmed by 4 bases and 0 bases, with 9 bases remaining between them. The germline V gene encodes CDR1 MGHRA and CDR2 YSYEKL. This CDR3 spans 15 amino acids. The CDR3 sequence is CASSRNSATNEKLFF. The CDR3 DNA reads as TGCGCCAGCAGCCGAAACAGTGCAACTAATGAAAAACTGTTTTTT.

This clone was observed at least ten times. The CDR3 coding sequence is TGTGCCAGTAGTATACGCCCCTCCGGGACAACTGGGGAGACCCAGTACTTC. It is translated as CASSIRPSGTTGETQYF. The chain combines TRBV19 with TRBJ2-5; a weak D match, TRBD1 (6 bases). The CDR3 contains 17 residues. The germline CDR1 and CDR2 sequences are LNHDA and SQIVND (reference sequence). The V and J ends lost 2 bases and 5 bases respectively, with 21 bases between them.

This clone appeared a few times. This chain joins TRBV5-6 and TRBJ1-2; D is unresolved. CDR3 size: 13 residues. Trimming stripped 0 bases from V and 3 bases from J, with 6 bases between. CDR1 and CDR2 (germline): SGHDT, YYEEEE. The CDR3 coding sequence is TGTGCCAGCAGCTTGGGGCGGGACTATGGCTACACCTTC. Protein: CASSLGRDYGYTF.

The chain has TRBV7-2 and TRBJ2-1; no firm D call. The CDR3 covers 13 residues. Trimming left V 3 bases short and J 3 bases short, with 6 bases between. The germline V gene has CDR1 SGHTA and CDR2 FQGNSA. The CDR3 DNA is TGTGCCAGCAGCTTGGCTTACTACAATGAGCAGTTCTTC. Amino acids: CASSLAYYNEQFF.

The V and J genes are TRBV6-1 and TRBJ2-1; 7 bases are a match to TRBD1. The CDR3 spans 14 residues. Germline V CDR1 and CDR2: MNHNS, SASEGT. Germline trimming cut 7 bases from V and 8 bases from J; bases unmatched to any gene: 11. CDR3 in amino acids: CASTHLDRADEQFF. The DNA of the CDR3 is TGTGCCAGCACCCATCTCGACAGGGCGGATGAGCAGTTCTTC.

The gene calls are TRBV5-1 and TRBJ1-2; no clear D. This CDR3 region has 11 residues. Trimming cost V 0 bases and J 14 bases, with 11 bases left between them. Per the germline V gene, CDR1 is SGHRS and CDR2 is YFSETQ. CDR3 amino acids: CASSLDRVLTF. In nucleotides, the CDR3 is TGCGCCAGCAGCTTGGATCGGGTTTTAACCTTC.

The CDR3 DNA follows: TGCGCCAGCAGCCCAGGGGGCCTACAAGAGACCCAGTACTTC. This gives the protein CASSPGGLQETQYF. V usage is TRBV5-1 and J usage is TRBJ2-5; TRBD1 matches at 8 bases. CDR3 length equals 14 residues. The V segment lost 4 bases and the J segment 2 bases; nucleotides outside the gene matches: 4. Germline V gene data show CDR1 as SGHRS and CDR2 as YFSETQ.

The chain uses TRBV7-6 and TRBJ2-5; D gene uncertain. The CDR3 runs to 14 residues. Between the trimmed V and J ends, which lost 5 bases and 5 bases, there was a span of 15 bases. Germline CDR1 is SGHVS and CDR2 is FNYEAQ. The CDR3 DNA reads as TGTGCCAGCAGCCAGGAGACGAATTTCGAGACCCAGTACTTC. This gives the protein CASSQETNFETQYF. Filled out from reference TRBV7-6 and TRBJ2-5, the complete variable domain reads GAGVSQSPRYKVTKRGQDVALRCDPISGHVSLYWYRQALGQGPEFLTYFNYEAQQDKSGLPNDRFSAERPEGSISTLTIQRTEQRDSAMYRCASSQETNFETQYFGPGTRLLVL.

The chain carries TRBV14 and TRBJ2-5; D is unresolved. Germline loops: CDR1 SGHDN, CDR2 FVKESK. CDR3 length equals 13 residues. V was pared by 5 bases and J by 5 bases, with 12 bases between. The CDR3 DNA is TGTGCCAGCAGCTTGAGTCGATTGGAGACCCAGTACTTC. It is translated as CASSLSRLETQYF.

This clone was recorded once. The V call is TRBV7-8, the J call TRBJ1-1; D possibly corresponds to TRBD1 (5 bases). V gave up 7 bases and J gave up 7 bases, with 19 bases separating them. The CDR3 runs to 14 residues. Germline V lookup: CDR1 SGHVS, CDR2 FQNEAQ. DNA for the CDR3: TGTGCCAGCAAGCACGCGGCTGGGGGTGGTGAAGCTTTCTTT. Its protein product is CASKHAAGGGEAFF.

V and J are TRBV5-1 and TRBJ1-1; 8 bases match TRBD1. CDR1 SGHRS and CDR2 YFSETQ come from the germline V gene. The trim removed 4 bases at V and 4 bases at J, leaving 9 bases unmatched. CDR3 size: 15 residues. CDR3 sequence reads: CASSPLTGESTEAFF. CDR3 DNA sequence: TGCGCCAGCAGCCCCTTGACAGGGGAGTCCACTGAAGCTTTCTTT.

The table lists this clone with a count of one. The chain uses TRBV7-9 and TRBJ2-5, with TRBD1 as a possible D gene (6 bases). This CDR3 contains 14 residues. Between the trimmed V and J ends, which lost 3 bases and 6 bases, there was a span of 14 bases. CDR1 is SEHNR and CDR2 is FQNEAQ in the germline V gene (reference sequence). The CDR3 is CASSFNRGGQTQYF. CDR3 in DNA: TGTGCCAGCAGCTTTAACCGAGGGGGACAGACCCAGTACTTC.

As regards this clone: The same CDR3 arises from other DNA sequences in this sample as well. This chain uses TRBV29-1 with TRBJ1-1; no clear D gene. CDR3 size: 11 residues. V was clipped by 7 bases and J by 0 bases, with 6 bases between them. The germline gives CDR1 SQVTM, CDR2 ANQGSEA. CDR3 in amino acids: CSAGVNTEAFF. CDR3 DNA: TGCAGCGCTGGGGTGAACACTGAAGCTTTCTTT.

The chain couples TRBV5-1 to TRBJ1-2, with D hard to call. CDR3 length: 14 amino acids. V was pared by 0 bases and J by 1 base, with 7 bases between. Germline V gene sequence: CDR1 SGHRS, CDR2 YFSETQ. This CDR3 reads CASSLDGLNYGYTF. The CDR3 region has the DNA TGCGCCAGCAGCTTGGACGGCCTTAACTATGGCTACACCTTC. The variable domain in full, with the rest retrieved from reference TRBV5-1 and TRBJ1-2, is KAGVTQTPRYLIKTRGQQVTLSCSPISGHRSVSWYQQTPGQGLQFLFEYFSETQRNKGNFPGRFSGRQFSNSRSEMNVSTLELGDSALYLCASSLDGLNYGYTFGSGTRLTVV.

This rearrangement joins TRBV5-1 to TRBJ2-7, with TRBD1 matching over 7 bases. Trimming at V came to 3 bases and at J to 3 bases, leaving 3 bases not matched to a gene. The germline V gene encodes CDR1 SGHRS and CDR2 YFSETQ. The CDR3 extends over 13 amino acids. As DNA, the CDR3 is TGCGCCAGCAGCTCCTACAGGGGCTACGAGCAGTACTTC. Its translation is CASSSYRGYEQYF.

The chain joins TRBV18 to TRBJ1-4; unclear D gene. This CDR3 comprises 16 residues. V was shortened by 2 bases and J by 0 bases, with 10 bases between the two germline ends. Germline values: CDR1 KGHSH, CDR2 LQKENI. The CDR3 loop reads CASSPGPTSTNEKLFF. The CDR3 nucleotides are TGTGCCAGCTCACCAGGCCCCACTTCAACTAATGAAAAACTGTTTTTT.

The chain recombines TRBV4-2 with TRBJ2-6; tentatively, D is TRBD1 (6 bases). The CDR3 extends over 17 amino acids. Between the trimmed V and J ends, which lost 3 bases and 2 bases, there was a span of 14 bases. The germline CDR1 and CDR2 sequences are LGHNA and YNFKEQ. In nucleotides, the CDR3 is TGTGCCAGCAGCCATAGAGGGGGTCAGGCTGGGGCCAACGTCCTGACTTTC. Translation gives CASSHRGGQAGANVLTF.

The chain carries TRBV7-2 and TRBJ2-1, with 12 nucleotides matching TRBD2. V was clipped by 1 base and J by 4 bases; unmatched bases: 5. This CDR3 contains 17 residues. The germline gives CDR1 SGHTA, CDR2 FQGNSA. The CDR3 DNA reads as TGTGCCAGCAGCTTAGTGGCTAGCGGGAGGGGATACAATGAGCAGTTCTTC. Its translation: CASSLVASGRGYNEQFF.

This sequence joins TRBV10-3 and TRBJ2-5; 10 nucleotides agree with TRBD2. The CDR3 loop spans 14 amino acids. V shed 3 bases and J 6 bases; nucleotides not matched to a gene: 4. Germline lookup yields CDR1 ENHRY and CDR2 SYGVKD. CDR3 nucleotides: TGTGCCATCAGTGACTCTAGCGGGAGTCAGACCCAGTACTTC. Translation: CAISDSSGSQTQYF.

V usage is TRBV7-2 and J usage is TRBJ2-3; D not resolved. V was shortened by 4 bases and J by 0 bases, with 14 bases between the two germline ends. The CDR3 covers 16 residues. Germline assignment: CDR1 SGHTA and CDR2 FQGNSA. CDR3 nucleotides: TGTGCCAGCAGCTCCTTTCGCGCGATGAGCACAGATACGCAGTATTTT. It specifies CASSSFRAMSTDTQYF.

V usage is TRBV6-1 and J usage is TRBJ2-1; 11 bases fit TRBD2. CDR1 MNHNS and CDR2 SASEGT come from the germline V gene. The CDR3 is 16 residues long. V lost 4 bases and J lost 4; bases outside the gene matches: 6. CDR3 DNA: TGTGCCAGCAGTGCCTGGACTAGCGGGCTATACAATGAGCAGTTCTTC. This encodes CASSAWTSGLYNEQFF.

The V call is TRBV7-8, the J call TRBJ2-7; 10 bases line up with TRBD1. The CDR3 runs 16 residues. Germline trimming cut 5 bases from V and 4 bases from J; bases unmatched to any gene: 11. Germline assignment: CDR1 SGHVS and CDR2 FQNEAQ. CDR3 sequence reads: CASSPANQGQGYEQYF. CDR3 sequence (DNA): TGTGCCAGCAGCCCTGCGAACCAGGGACAGGGGTACGAGCAGTACTTC.

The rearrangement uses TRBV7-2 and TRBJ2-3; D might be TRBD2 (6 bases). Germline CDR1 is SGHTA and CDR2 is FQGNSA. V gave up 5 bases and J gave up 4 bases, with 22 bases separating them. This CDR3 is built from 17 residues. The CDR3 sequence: CASSHTRGTFAADTQYF. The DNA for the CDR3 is TGTGCCAGCAGCCATACCCGCGGGACCTTTGCGGCAGATACGCAGTATTTT.

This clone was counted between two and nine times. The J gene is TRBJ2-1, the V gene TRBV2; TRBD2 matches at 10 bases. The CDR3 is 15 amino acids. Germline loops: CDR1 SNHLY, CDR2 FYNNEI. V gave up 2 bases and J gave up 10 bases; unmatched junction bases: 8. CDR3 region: CASSEMSGRAGEQFF. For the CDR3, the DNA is TGTGCCAGCAGTGAAATGAGCGGGAGGGCCGGCGAGCAGTTCTTC.

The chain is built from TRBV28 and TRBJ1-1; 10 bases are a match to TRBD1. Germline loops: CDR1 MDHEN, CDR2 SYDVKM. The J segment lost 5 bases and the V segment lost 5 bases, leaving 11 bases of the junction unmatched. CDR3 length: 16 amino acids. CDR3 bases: TGTGCCAGCAGTACCCCAAGGGACAGGGGATTAACTGAAGCTTTCTTT. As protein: CASSTPRDRGLTEAFF.